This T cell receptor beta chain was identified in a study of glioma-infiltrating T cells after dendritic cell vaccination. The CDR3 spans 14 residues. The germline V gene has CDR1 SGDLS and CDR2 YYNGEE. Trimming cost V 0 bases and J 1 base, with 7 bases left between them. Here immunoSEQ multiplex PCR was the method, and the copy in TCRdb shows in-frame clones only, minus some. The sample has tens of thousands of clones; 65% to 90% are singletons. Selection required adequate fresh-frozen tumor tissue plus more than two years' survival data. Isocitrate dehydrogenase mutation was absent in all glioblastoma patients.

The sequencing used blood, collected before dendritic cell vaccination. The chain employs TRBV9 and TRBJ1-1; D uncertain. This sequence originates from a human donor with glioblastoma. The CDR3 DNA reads TGTGCCAGCAGCGTAGGACGGGGGAACACTGAAGCTTTCTTT. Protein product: CASSVGRGNTEAFF.